Each of the 26 T cell receptor beta chains below was sequenced from the same sample in a study of blood T cell repertoires in COVID-19. The table came from immunoSEQ multiplex PCR; TCRdb's copy has only in-frame clones and leaves some out. Here the sample spans under 350,000 clones, roughly 89% being singletons. The sample was peripheral blood. These receptors originate from a man aged 40-49 years with acute or convalescent COVID-19.

The chain has TRBV6-2 or TRBV6-3 and TRBJ1-5; 9 nucleotides agree with TRBD1. The CDR3 is made up of 17 amino acids. The V segment lost 4 bases and the J segment 2 bases; nucleotides outside the gene matches: 9. Germline V gene lookup returns CDR1 MNHEY and CDR2 SVGEGT. CDR3 coding DNA: TGTGCCAGCAGTTTCGGACAGGGGCGGGGTGGCAATCAGCCCCAGCATTTT. Its translation: CASSFGQGRGGNQPQHF.

V gene TRBV6-4 combines with J gene TRBJ2-1, with 9 bases aligning to TRBD2. Germline V lookup: CDR1 MRHNA, CDR2 SNTAGT. This CDR3 is 17 amino acids long. The ends lost 3 bases at V and 0 bases at J; junction bases unmatched: 6. The CDR3 nucleotides are TGTGCCAGCAGTGAGGGTAGCGGGGGTAGCTCCTACAATGAGCAGTTCTTC. Its protein is CASSEGSGGSSYNEQFF.

The CDR3 region has the DNA TGTGCCAGCAGCTTCCAGGGACAGGGGGTTGAGCAGTACTTC. Its protein is CASSFQGQGVEQYF. The chain carries TRBV7-2 and TRBJ2-7; 11 nucleotides agree with TRBD1. Germline lookup yields CDR1 SGHTA and CDR2 FQGNSA. The CDR3 is 14 amino acids. The junction had 5 bases not matched to a gene; V was cut back by 3 bases and J by 7 bases.

V gene TRBV3-1 (or the pseudogene TRBV3-2) combines with J gene TRBJ1-2, with D uncertain. The CDR3 contains 13 residues. Germline values: CDR1 LGHDT, CDR2 YNNKEL (reference sequence). V lost 4 bases and J 7 bases, leaving 13 bases between the germline ends. DNA for the CDR3: TGTGCCAGCAGCCGGACCCGAAGCGGTGGCTACACCTTC. It codes for CASSRTRSGGYTF.

The rearrangement joins TRBV10-3 to TRBJ1-1; a weak D match, TRBD1 (6 bases). The V and J ends lost 7 bases and 3 bases respectively, with 24 bases between them. Germline V gene data show CDR1 as ENHRY and CDR2 as SYGVKD. The CDR3 loop spans 17 amino acids. The CDR3 loop reads CAITPTSSRGGDTEAFF. In DNA form, the CDR3 reads TGTGCCATCACCCCTACATCTTCTAGGGGGGGGGACACTGAAGCTTTCTTT.

This clone is a singleton in its sample. This chain uses TRBV12-5 with TRBJ2-1; possible D gene TRBD1, 5 bases. Germline-derived CDR1 and CDR2 are LGHNT and FRNRAP. The CDR3 consists of 15 residues. V dropped 8 bases and J dropped 9 bases, with 23 bases sitting between them. The CDR3 sequence is CASSEGVYMQGEQFF. As DNA, the CDR3 is TGTGCTAGTTCCGAAGGGGTTTATATGCAGGGTGAGCAGTTCTTC. Full variable domain (rest looked up from reference TRBV12-5 and TRBJ2-1): DARVTQTPRHKVTEMGQEVTMRCQPILGHNTVFWYRQTMMQGLELLAYFRNRAPLDDSGMPKDRFSAEMPDATLATLKIQPSEPRDSAVYFCASSEGVYMQGEQFFGPGTRLTVL.

In nucleotides, the CDR3 is TGTGCCAGCAGCTTAGATGCGAATGAAAAACTGTTTTTT. This gives the protein CASSLDANEKLFF. This chain joins TRBV7-2 and TRBJ1-4; no definite D call. Germline loops: CDR1 SGHTA, CDR2 FQGNSA. The germline V and J ends were trimmed by 1 base and 5 bases, with 5 bases remaining between them. The CDR3 has 13 amino acids.

This clone has just one count. The chain joins TRBV10-3 to TRBJ1-6; perhaps TRBD1 as D (6 bases). Germline V gene lookup returns CDR1 ENHRY and CDR2 SYGVKD. V lost 7 bases and J lost 9, with 13 bases in between. CDR3 length: 13 residues. CDR3 in amino acids: CAIMRDTGSPLHF. CDR3 nucleotides: TGTGCCATCATGAGGGACACCGGTTCACCCCTCCACTTT.

The chain recombines TRBV25-1 with TRBJ1-2, with 9 bases lining up with TRBD1. V trimming: 0 bases; J trimming: 6 bases; junction bases outside the gene matches: 5. CDR3 length equals 15 residues. Germline V gene sequence: CDR1 MGHDK, CDR2 SYGVNS. The chain's CDR3 is CASSEYTGTGHGYTF. DNA of the CDR3: TGTGCCAGCAGTGAATATACCGGGACAGGGCATGGCTACACCTTC.

This sequence joins TRBV19 and TRBJ1-2; tentative D call: TRBD1 (6 bases). The CDR3 length is 15 residues. Germline assignment: CDR1 LNHDA and CDR2 SQIVND (reference sequence). Trimming stripped 7 bases from V and 5 bases from J, with 20 bases between. For the CDR3, the DNA is TGTGCCAGTACGCCGGGCGAGGGGGGGCATTATGGCTACACCTTC. Translated: CASTPGEGGHYGYTF.

The rearrangement links TRBV9 to TRBJ2-1, with D perhaps matching TRBD2 (6 bases). With 1 base removed from V and 13 bases from J, the gap between germline ends came to 12 bases. Germline CDR1 SGDLS, CDR2 YYNGEE. This CDR3 spans 12 amino acids. The CDR3 loop reads CASSVSEGTQFF. The CDR3 DNA is TGTGCCAGCAGCGTATCGGAGGGGACCCAGTTCTTC.

The chain recombines TRBV9 with TRBJ1-4; 10 nucleotides line up with TRBD1. The J segment lost 8 bases and the V segment lost 1 base, leaving 5 bases of the junction unmatched. CDR3 length: 15 amino acids. Germline V lookup: CDR1 SGDLS, CDR2 YYNGEE. This chain's CDR3 is CASSVFGTGEEKLFF. CDR3 nucleotide sequence: TGTGCCAGCAGCGTATTTGGGACAGGGGAGGAAAAACTGTTTTTT.

The chain recombines TRBV2 with TRBJ1-2, with TRBD1 identical over 9 bases. The CDR3 consists of 15 residues. Per germline, CDR1 SNHLY and CDR2 FYNNEI. J lost 8 bases, V lost 6 bases, and 13 bases had no gene match. CDR3 protein: CASSQQGASSAGYTF. The CDR3 coding sequence is TGTGCCAGCAGCCAACAGGGGGCATCTTCAGCGGGCTACACCTTC. Together with reference TRBV2 and TRBJ1-2, the CDR3 gives the full variable domain: EPEVTQTPSHQVTQMGQEVILRCVPISNHLYFYWYRQILGQKVEFLVSFYNNEISEKSEIFDDQFSVERPDGSNFTLKIRSTKLEDSAMYFCASSQQGASSAGYTFGSGTRLTVV.

This chain joins TRBV30 and TRBJ1-1; 11 nucleotides align to TRBD1. This CDR3 spans 16 amino acids. Trimming took 6 bases from V and 3 from J; bases not matched to a gene: 12. In germline, CDR1 is GTSNPN, CDR2 SVGIG (reference sequence). CDR3 in amino acids: CACRTGGGWADTEAFF. Here the CDR3 DNA reads TGTGCCTGCAGGACAGGGGGCGGATGGGCGGACACTGAAGCTTTCTTT.

The V gene is TRBV9, the J gene TRBJ2-7; TRBD2 is a possible D gene (6 bases). CDR3 length equals 16 residues. Germline lookup yields CDR1 SGDLS and CDR2 YYNGEE. Trimming took 3 bases from V and 0 from J, leaving 16 bases between them. CDR3 DNA: TGTGCCAGCAGCGCCGACCTGGGGGGTTTCTCCTACGAGCAGTACTTC. Amino acids: CASSADLGGFSYEQYF.

This clone came up once. The chain carries TRBV7-2 and TRBJ1-6, with unresolved D. The CDR3 runs to 14 residues. The germline CDR1 and CDR2 sequences are SGHTA and FQGNSA. V was cut by 1 base and J by 8 bases, with 9 bases left in between. The CDR3 protein is CASSLGSRYSPLHF. In nucleotides, the CDR3 is TGTGCCAGCAGCTTAGGGTCGCGGTATTCACCCCTCCACTTT.

The chain has TRBV2 and TRBJ1-6; possibly TRBD1 for D (6 bases). Germline V gene lookup returns CDR1 SNHLY and CDR2 FYNNEI. The CDR3 totals 15 residues. V was pared by 7 bases and J by 10 bases, with 20 bases between. The CDR3 coding sequence is TGTGCCAGCACCGAATCAGGGGCTTGGGGATCACCCCTCCACTTT. Translation: CASTESGAWGSPLHF.

The chain carries TRBV7-6 and TRBJ2-3; a possible D gene is TRBD1 (6 bases). This CDR3 spans 15 amino acids. The V end lost 4 bases, the J end lost 4 bases, and 15 bases lay between the germline ends. Germline V gene data show CDR1 as SGHVS and CDR2 as FNYEAQ. The CDR3 DNA is TGTGCCAGCAGCTCTCAGGGGAAGGGGGCAGATACGCAGTATTTT. Amino acids: CASSSQGKGADTQYF.

The rearrangement links TRBV7-7 to TRBJ2-2; 12 bases line up with TRBD2. The CDR3 sequence is 15 residues long. Germline loops: CDR1 SSHAT, CDR2 FNYEAQ (reference sequence). Unmatched junction bases numbered 4, after V lost 5 bases and J lost 6 bases. In nucleotides, the CDR3 is TGTGCCAGCAGCCCTAGCGGGGGGGCCGCCGGGGAGCTGTTTTTT. Translating gives CASSPSGGAAGELFF.

The chain has TRBV19 and TRBJ1-2; maybe TRBD1 (6 bases). CDR3 length: 14 amino acids. CDR1 and CDR2 (germline): LNHDA, SQIVND (reference sequence). V was trimmed by 7 bases and J by 0 bases, leaving 12 bases between them. Here the CDR3 DNA reads TGTGCCAGTACCGAACAGGGAGCTAACTATGGCTACACCTTC. It encodes CASTEQGANYGYTF.

The rearrangement links TRBV4-2 to TRBJ1-6, with 10 bases fitting TRBD1. CDR3 size: 15 residues. Germline V gene lookup returns CDR1 LGHNA and CDR2 YNFKEQ. The trim removed 3 bases at V and 9 bases at J, leaving 5 bases unmatched. CDR3 region: CASSQDRGSSSPLHF. The CDR3 DNA follows: TGTGCCAGCAGCCAGGACAGGGGGTCGAGTTCACCCCTCCACTTT.

The J gene is TRBJ2-1, the V gene TRBV5-4; D might be TRBD2 (5 bases). CDR1 is SGHNT and CDR2 is YYREEE in the germline V gene (reference sequence). The CDR3 runs to 13 residues. V was pared by 5 bases and J by 7 bases, with 13 bases between. CDR3 nucleotides: TGTGCCAGCAGTGTGGGGAGAACAAATGAGCAGTTCTTC. Residues: CASSVGRTNEQFF.

V gene TRBV19 combines with J gene TRBJ1-1, with unresolved D. Deletions cut 7 bases from V and 2 bases from J, with 5 bases between. The germline V gene has CDR1 LNHDA and CDR2 SQIVND (reference sequence). The CDR3 length is 11 residues. CDR3 in amino acids: CASIHNTEAFF. Written as DNA, the CDR3 is TGTGCCAGTATCCATAACACTGAAGCTTTCTTT.

This chain joins TRBV6-2 or TRBV6-3 and TRBJ1-1; no clear D gene. CDR3 size: 12 residues. CDR1 MNHEY and CDR2 SVGEGT come from the germline V gene. Between the trimmed V and J ends, which lost 4 bases and 8 bases, there was a span of 11 bases. CDR3 in amino acids: CASSFSIAEAFF. The CDR3, as DNA: TGTGCCAGCAGTTTCTCCATAGCCGAAGCTTTCTTT.

The V call is TRBV5-5, the J call TRBJ1-1; D is unresolved. There are 11 residues in the CDR3. Looked up from germline, CDR1 is SGHKS and CDR2 is YYEKEE (reference sequence). V was pared by 3 bases and J by 7 bases, with 7 bases between. The CDR3 DNA sequence: TGTGCCAGCAGCTCCTACTTTGAAGCTTTCTTT. This gives the protein CASSSYFEAFF.

Here the CDR3 reads CASSSGQYQPQHF. The CDR3 DNA reads as TGTGCCAGCAGTTCGGGACAGTATCAGCCCCAGCATTTT. V is TRBV27 and J is TRBJ1-5, with TRBD1 matching 7 bases. Germline assignment: CDR1 MNHEY and CDR2 SMNVEV (reference sequence). Losses at the gene ends were 4 bases for V and 5 bases for J; bases not matched to a gene: 2. The CDR3 is 13 amino acids.